The clone carrying this T cell receptor beta chain appeared a few times. Its antigen is still unknown. This sample is drawn from a study of CD8+ T cells in alopecia areata. Study-level information: Treated patients swallowed 5 to 10 mg of oral tofacitinib twice daily.

Collection of lesional scalp punch biopsies and peripheral blood was performed in alopecia areata patients. RNA extraction was followed by reverse transcription into cDNA, which acted as the sequencing template. Sequencing used immunoSEQ multiplex PCR; TCRdb keeps in-frame clones, though not all of them. Found here are about 160,000 clones, approximately 50% of them singletons; the top ten hold over 5.5%. Overall study results and limits: Lesional scalp, notably in alopecia totalis/universalis, had clonality above that of normal scalp.

Germline values: CDR1 SGDLS, CDR2 YYNGEE. This CDR3 is built from 16 residues. Germline trimming cut 3 bases from V and 4 bases from J; bases unmatched to any gene: 12. The chain recombines TRBV9 with TRBJ2-7, with TRBD2 matching 8 bases. The sequence was collected from a human donor with alopecia areata. The sample comprised CD4+ T cells sorted from blood. The CDR3: CASSEDRAGATYEQYF. CDR3 DNA sequence: TGTGCCAGCAGCGAGGACCGAGCGGGAGCGACTTACGAGCAGTACTTC. The full variable domain, with the rest looked up from reference TRBV9 and TRBJ2-7, is DSGVTQTPKHLITATGQRVTLRCSPRSGDLSVYWYQQSLDQGLQFLIQYYNGEERAKGNILERFSAQQFPDLHSELNLSSLELGDSALYFCASSEDRAGATYEQYFGPGTRLTVT.